These T cell receptor beta chains were read from a single sample in a study of technical replicates of blood from a handful of donors. TCRdb keeps only in-frame clones here, not all; method: immunoSEQ multiplex PCR. Among about 97,000 clones listed, roughly 94% were seen once. Specimen: T cells isolated from PBMCs. These receptors all come from a human donor in good health. The CDR3 runs from the conserved cysteine through the conserved F or W. The D gene is left open where the match is weak. Not every row has a clone size; where given, it reads once, few, many or a size class.

J gene: TRBJ2-1
D gene: .
V gene: TRBV29-1
clone size: .
CDR3 length: 12
CDR3 protein: CSVEGRGDEQFF
CDR3 DNA: TGCAGCGTTGAAGGCAGGGGGGACGAGCAGTTCTTC

J gene: TRBJ2-1
D gene: TRBD2
V gene: TRBV19
clone size: .
CDR3 length: 15
CDR3 protein: CASSINGRARNEQFF
CDR3 DNA: TGTGCCAGTAGTATTAACGGGAGGGCCAGAAATGAGCAGTTCTTC

J gene: TRBJ2-7
D gene: .
V gene: TRBV9
clone size: once
CDR3 length: 10
CDR3 protein: CARIPGEQYF
CDR3 DNA: TGTGCCAGAATCCCGGGCGAGCAGTACTTC

J gene: TRBJ2-5
D gene: .
V gene: TRBV4-1
clone size: .
CDR3 length: 16
CDR3 protein: CASSQDTGSVGETQYF
CDR3 DNA: TGCGCCAGCAGCCAAGACACCGGGAGTGTAGGGGAGACCCAGTACTTC

J gene: TRBJ1-4
D gene: .
V gene: TRBV4-1
clone size: .
CDR3 length: 16
CDR3 protein: CASSQEAGLPDEKLFF
CDR3 DNA: TGCGCCAGCAGCCAAGAGGCGGGACTCCCGGATGAAAAACTGTTTTTT

J gene: TRBJ2-2
D gene: .
V gene: TRBV6-5
clone size: .
CDR3 length: 14
CDR3 protein: CASSYVSGTGELFF
CDR3 DNA: TGTGCCAGCAGTTACGTTTCCGGGACCGGGGAGCTGTTTTTT

J gene: TRBJ1-2
D gene: .
V gene: TRBV19
clone size: .
CDR3 length: 15
CDR3 protein: CASSVTIQKDYGYTF
CDR3 DNA: TGTGCCAGTAGTGTGACAATCCAAAAGGACTATGGCTACACCTTC

J gene: TRBJ1-2
D gene: TRBD1
V gene: TRBV29-1
clone size: .
CDR3 length: 14
CDR3 protein: CSVVGRQGNYGYTF
CDR3 DNA: TGCAGCGTTGTTGGTAGACAGGGGAACTATGGCTACACCTTC

J gene: TRBJ2-7
D gene: .
V gene: TRBV7-2
clone size: .
CDR3 length: 15
CDR3 protein: CASSYSPGGVYEQYF
CDR3 DNA: TGTGCCAGCAGCTATAGCCCGGGCGGGGTCTACGAGCAGTACTTC

J gene: TRBJ2-1
D gene: TRBD2
V gene: TRBV5-1
clone size: .
CDR3 length: 15
CDR3 protein: CASSPRLAGGYEQFF
CDR3 DNA: TGCGCCAGCAGCCCTCGTTTAGCGGGAGGGTATGAGCAGTTCTTC

J gene: TRBJ2-2
D gene: .
V gene: TRBV7-9
clone size: .
CDR3 length: 14
CDR3 protein: CASSFLGATGELFF
CDR3 DNA: TGTGCCAGCAGCTTTCTAGGAGCCACCGGGGAGCTGTTTTTT

J gene: TRBJ2-7
D gene: .
V gene: TRBV5-6
clone size: once
CDR3 length: 14
CDR3 protein: CASSLGGVGYEQYF
CDR3 DNA: TGTGCCAGCAGCTTGGGGGGAGTAGGGTACGAGCAGTACTTC

J gene: TRBJ1-3
D gene: .
V gene: TRBV29-1
clone size: .
CDR3 length: 14
CDR3 protein: CSVEDLSRGNTIYF
CDR3 DNA: TGCAGCGTTGAAGATCTTAGTCGAGGAAACACCATATATTTT

J gene: TRBJ2-7
D gene: .
V gene: TRBV6-6
clone size: .
CDR3 length: 13
CDR3 protein: CASRGTPTYEQYF
CDR3 DNA: TGTGCCAGCAGGGGGACTCCGACCTACGAGCAGTACTTC

J gene: TRBJ1-4
D gene: .
V gene: TRBV6-5
clone size: .
CDR3 length: 15
CDR3 protein: CASSYDSDSGEKLFF
CDR3 DNA: TGTGCCAGCAGTTACGATTCGGACTCCGGTGAAAAACTGTTTTTT

J gene: TRBJ1-5
D gene: .
V gene: TRBV5-1
clone size: .
CDR3 length: 13
CDR3 protein: CASSLSGAQPQHF
CDR3 DNA: TGCGCCAGCAGCTTGTCAGGGGCTCAGCCCCAGCATTTT

J gene: TRBJ2-7
D gene: TRBD1
V gene: TRBV7-9
clone size: .
CDR3 length: 12
CDR3 protein: CASSWDSYEQYF
CDR3 DNA: TGTGCCAGCAGCTGGGACAGCTACGAGCAGTACTTC

J gene: TRBJ2-3
D gene: TRBD2
V gene: TRBV27
clone size: .
CDR3 length: 13
CDR3 protein: CASSLGGLVAQYF
CDR3 DNA: TGTGCCAGCAGTTTAGGAGGACTAGTGGCGCAGTATTTT

J gene: TRBJ2-7
D gene: .
V gene: TRBV4-2
clone size: .
CDR3 length: 14
CDR3 protein: CASSQDRLAREQYF
CDR3 DNA: TGTGCCAGCAGCCAAGATCGCCTAGCCCGCGAGCAGTACTTC

J gene: TRBJ2-3
D gene: TRBD2
V gene: TRBV5-6
clone size: .
CDR3 length: 15
CDR3 protein: CASSVLAGSTDTQYF
CDR3 DNA: TGTGCCAGCAGCGTCCTAGCGGGGTCCACAGATACGCAGTATTTT

J gene: TRBJ1-2
D gene: .
V gene: TRBV29-1
clone size: .
CDR3 length: 12
CDR3 protein: CSVIDSPYGYTF
CDR3 DNA: TGCAGCGTCATCGACAGTCCATATGGCTACACCTTC